This T cell receptor beta chain stems from a study of T cells in Graves' hyperthyroidism and ophthalmopathy. This clonotype came up many times. PBMCs were sourced from over 8.5 ml fresh peripheral blood. What was amplified from RNA transcripts were TCR beta CDR3 regions. The study used the HTBI primer set for a first-round RT-PCR of the TCR CDR3. Each CDR3 protein is one row after TCRdb ran MiXCR on the multiplex PCR reads. The data show about 680,000 distinct CDR3 sequences, roughly a third seen once. This clonotype originated in a woman between 35 and 50 years old with Graves' hyperthyroidism. The specimen sequenced was blood.

The CDR3 region has the DNA TGTGCCAGTAGTTGGGACAGGGATAGCAATCAGCCCCAGCATTTT. It encodes CASSWDRDSNQPQHF. The rearrangement uses TRBV19 and TRBJ1-5; 9 nucleotides align to TRBD1. Germline V gives CDR1 LNHDA, CDR2 SQIVND (reference sequence). With 5 bases clipped from V and 0 bases from J, the junction kept 2 bases outside the gene matches. This CDR3 contains 15 residues.